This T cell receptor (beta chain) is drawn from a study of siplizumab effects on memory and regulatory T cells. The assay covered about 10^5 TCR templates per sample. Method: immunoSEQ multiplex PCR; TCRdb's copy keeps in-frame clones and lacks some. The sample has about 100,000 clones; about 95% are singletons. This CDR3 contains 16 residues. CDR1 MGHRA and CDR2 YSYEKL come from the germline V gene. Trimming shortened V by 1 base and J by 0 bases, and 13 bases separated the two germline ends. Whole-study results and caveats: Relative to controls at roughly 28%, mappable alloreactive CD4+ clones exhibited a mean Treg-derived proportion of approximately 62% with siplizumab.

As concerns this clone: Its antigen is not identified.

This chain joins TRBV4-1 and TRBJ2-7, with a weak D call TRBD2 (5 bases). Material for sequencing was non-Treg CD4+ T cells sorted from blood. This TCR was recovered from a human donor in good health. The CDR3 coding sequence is TGCGCCAGCAGCCAAGGTCCAGCGGTTATCTCCTACGAGCAGTACTTC. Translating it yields CASSQGPAVISYEQYF.